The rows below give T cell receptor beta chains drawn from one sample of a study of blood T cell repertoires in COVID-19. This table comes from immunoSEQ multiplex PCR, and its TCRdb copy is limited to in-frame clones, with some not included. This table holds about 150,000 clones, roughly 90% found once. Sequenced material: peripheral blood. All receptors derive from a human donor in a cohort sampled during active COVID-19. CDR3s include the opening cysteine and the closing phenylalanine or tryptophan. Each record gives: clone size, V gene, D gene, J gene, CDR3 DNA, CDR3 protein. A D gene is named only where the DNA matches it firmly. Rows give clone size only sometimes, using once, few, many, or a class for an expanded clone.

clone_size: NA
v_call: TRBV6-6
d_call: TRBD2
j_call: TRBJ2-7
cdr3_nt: TGTGCCACCACAGGAGGTGGGACTAGTTCTTACGAGCAGTACTTC
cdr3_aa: CATTGGGTSSYEQYF

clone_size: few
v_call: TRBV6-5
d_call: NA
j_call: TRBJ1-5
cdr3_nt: TGTGCCAGCAGCCCCCTAAATCAGCCCCAGCATTTT
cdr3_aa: CASSPLNQPQHF

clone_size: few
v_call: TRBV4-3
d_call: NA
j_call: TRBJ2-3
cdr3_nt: TGCGCCAGCAGCGAAGATCTCATACTTTTCGGCACAGATACGCAGTATTTT
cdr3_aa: CASSEDLILFGTDTQYF

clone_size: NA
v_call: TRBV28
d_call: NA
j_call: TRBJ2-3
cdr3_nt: TGTGCCAGCATCCGGGTTTCACCTAGCACAGATACGCAGTATTTT
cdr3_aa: CASIRVSPSTDTQYF

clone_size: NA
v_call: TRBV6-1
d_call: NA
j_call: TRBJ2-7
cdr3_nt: TGTGCCAGCAGTGACAGGGCGGGAAGCTCCTACGAGCAGTACTTC
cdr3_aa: CASSDRAGSSYEQYF

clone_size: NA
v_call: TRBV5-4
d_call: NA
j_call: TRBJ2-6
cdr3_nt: TGTGCCAGCAGTCAGGATGTCTCTGGGGCCAACGTCCTGACTTTC
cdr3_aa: CASSQDVSGANVLTF

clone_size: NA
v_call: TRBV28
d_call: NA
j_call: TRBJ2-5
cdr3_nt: TGTGCCAGCAGTTTGACTATCGAGACCCAGTACTTC
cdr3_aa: CASSLTIETQYF

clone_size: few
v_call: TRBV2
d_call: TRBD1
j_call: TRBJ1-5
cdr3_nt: TGTGCCAGCAGACAGGGGAGTCAGCCCCAGCATTTT
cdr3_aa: CASRQGSQPQHF

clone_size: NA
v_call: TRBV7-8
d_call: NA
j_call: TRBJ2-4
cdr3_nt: TGTGCCAGCAGATTTAACAGGCGTTCCAAAAACATTCAGTACTTC
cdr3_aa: CASRFNRRSKNIQYF

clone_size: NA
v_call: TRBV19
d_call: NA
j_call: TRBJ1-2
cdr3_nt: TGTGCCAGTAGTATTCAGGGAGGAGGCTACACCTTC
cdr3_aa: CASSIQGGGYTF

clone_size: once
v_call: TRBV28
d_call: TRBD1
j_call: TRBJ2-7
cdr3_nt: TGTGCCACCAAATCCCCCGGGACAGGGAACTACGAGCAGTACTTC
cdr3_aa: CATKSPGTGNYEQYF